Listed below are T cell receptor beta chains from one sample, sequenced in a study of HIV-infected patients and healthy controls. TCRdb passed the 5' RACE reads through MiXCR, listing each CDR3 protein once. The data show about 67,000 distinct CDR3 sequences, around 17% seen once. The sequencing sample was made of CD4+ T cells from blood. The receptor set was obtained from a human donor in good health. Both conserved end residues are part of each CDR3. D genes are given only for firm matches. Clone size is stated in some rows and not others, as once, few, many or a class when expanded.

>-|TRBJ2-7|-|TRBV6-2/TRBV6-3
CASSDVPPYEQYF
TGTGCCAGCAGCGACGTCCCCCCCTACGAGCAGTACTTC
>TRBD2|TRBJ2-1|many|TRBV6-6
CASSSGTSGYNEQFF
TGTGCCAGCAGTTCCGGGACTAGCGGCTACAATGAGCAGTTCTTC
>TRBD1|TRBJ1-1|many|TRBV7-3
CASSSPGEGANTEAFF
TGTGCCAGCAGCTCCCCTGGGGAGGGGGCGAACACTGAAGCTTTCTTT
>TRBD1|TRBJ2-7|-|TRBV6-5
CASMMRQGPGYEQYF
TGTGCCAGCATGATGAGACAGGGACCAGGCTACGAGCAGTACTTC
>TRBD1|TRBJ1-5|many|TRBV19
CASGGQGINGNQPQHF
TGTGCCAGTGGGGGACAGGGTATAAACGGCAATCAGCCCCAGCATTTT
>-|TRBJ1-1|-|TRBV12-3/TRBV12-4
CASSPGRANTEAFF
TGTGCCAGCAGTCCGGGGCGGGCGAACACTGAAGCTTTCTTT
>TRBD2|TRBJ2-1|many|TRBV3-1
CASSRSGTRSYNEQFF
TGTGCCAGCAGCAGATCCGGGACTAGGTCCTACAATGAGCAGTTCTTC
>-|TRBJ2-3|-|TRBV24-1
CATSDFGAFSTDTQYF
TGTGCCACCAGTGATTTTGGGGCGTTTAGCACAGATACGCAGTATTTT
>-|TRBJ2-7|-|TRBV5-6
CASSLIGDEQYF
TGTGCCAGCAGCTTGATCGGGGACGAGCAGTACTTC
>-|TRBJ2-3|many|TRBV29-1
CSVVPWGYTDTQYF
TGCAGCGTTGTACCCTGGGGGTACACAGATACGCAGTATTTT
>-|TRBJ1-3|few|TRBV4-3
CASSQQGMGGNTIYF
TGCGCCAGCAGCCAACAGGGAATGGGAGGAAACACCATATATTTT
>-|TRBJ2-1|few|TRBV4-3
CASSQDWGRLGDNEQFF
TGCGCCAGCAGCCAGGATTGGGGAAGACTGGGCGACAATGAGCAGTTCTTC
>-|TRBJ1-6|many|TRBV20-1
CSAGLSYSPLHF
TGCAGTGCGGGACTTTCATATTCACCCCTCCACTTT
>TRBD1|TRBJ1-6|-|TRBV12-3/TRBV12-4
CASGKRGTGVSSYNSPLHF
TGTGCCAGCGGAAAAAGGGGGACAGGGGTCAGCTCCTATAATTCACCCCTCCACTTT
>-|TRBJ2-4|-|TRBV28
CASRYMIKWAPKNIQYF
TGTGCCAGCAGATACATGATTAAGTGGGCCCCCAAAAACATTCAGTACTTC
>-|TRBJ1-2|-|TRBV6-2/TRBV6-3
CASSPTPGVNYGYTF
TGTGCCAGCAGCCCTACCCCAGGGGTCAACTATGGCTACACCTTC
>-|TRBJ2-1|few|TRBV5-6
CASSLAGREYADNEQFF
TGTGCCAGCAGCTTGGCCGGTCGGGAGTATGCGGATAATGAGCAGTTCTTC
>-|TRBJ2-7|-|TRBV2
CASSRTELYEQYF
TGTGCCAGCAGTAGGACAGAACTCTACGAGCAGTACTTC
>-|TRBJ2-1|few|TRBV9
CASSVGPRVYLRDDNEQFF
TGTGCCAGCAGCGTAGGCCCCAGGGTTTATTTGCGGGATGACAATGAGCAGTTCTTC
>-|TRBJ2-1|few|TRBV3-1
CASSQVSRNEQFF
TGTGCCAGCAGCCAAGTCTCCCGTAATGAGCAGTTCTTC
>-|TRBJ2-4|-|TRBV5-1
CASSLDFALAKNIQYF
TGCGCCAGCAGCTTGGATTTTGCCCTAGCCAAAAACATTCAGTACTTC
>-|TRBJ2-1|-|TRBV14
CASSPGTHYNEQFF
TGTGCCAGCAGCCCAGGGACACATTACAATGAGCAGTTCTTC
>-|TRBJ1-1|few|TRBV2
CASSEGAVRNTEAFF
TGTGCCAGCAGTGAAGGTGCCGTTCGGAACACTGAAGCTTTCTTT
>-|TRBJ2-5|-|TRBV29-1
CSGNGGGETQYF
TGCAGCGGGAACGGGGGTGGAGAGACCCAGTACTTC
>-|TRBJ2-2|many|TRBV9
CASSVAGNTGELFF
TGTGCCAGCAGCGTAGCGGGCAACACCGGGGAGCTGTTTTTT
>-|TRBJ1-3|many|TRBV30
CAWSDGGLRGNTIYF
TGTGCCTGGAGTGATGGGGGATTGCGTGGAAACACCATATATTTT
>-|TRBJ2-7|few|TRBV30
CAWSVQGTRVYEQYF
TGTGCCTGGAGTGTACAGGGGACTAGGGTCTACGAGCAGTACTTC
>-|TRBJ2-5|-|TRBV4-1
CASRSRGLGAETQYF
TGCGCCAGCCGAAGCCGCGGCCTTGGGGCTGAGACCCAGTACTTC
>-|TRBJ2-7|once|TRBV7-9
CASSLLGRRPPYEDEQYF
TGTGCCAGCAGCCTACTGGGCCGTCGCCCGCCCTATGAAGACGAGCAGTACTTC
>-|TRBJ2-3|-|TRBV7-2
CASSLAGLAKTDTQYF
TGTGCCAGCAGCTTAGCCGGGTTAGCGAAGACAGATACGCAGTATTTT
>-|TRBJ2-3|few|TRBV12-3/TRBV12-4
CASSRGISTDTQYF
TGTGCCAGCAGCCGAGGGATCAGCACAGATACGCAGTATTTT
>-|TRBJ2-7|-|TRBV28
CASKPRTAAYEQYF
TGTGCCAGCAAACCGAGAACAGCCGCCTACGAGCAGTACTTC
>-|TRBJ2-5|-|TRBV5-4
CASSGKGGGETQYF
TGTGCCAGCAGCGGAAAGGGGGGGGGAGAGACCCAGTACTTC
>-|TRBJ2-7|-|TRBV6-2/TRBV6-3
CASRNPRGTDSYEQYF
TGTGCCAGCAGGAACCCTCGGGGGACGGACTCCTACGAGCAGTACTTC
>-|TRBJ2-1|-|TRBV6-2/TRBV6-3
CASRLPGQRAYNEQFF
TGTGCCAGCAGACTCCCGGGGCAGCGAGCCTACAATGAGCAGTTCTTC
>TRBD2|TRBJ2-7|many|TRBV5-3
CARNNPSGSSEQYF
TGTGCCAGAAATAACCCTAGCGGGAGTTCCGAGCAGTACTTC
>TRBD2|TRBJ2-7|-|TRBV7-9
CASSAFSGRPYEQYF
TGTGCCAGCAGCGCTTTTAGCGGGAGGCCCTACGAGCAGTACTTC
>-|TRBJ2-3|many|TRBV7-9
CASSLGGGLGDTQYF
TGTGCCAGCAGCTTAGGCGGGGGCCTCGGAGATACGCAGTATTTT
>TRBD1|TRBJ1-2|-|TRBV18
CASSPTGTDYGYTF
TGTGCCAGCTCACCCACAGGGACAGACTATGGCTACACCTTC
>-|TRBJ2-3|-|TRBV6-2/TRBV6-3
CASSYAGAADTQYF
TGTGCCAGCAGTTACGCGGGGGCGGCAGATACGCAGTATTTT
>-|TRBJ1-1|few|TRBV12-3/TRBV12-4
CASSPNGLGREAFF
TGTGCCAGCAGTCCGAACGGGTTGGGCCGTGAAGCTTTCTTT
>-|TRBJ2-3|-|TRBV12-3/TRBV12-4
CASVGGRLRDTQYF
TGTGCCAGCGTGGGGGGACGGCTCAGAGATACGCAGTATTTT
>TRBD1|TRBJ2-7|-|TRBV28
CASRSGQTYEQYF
TGTGCCAGCAGATCGGGACAGACCTACGAGCAGTACTTC
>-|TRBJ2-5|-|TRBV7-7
CASSLEWGGTQYF
TGTGCCAGCAGCTTAGAGTGGGGAGGGACCCAGTACTTC
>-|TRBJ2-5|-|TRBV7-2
CASSFSVGGAETQYF
TGTGCCAGCAGCTTTTCCGTCGGGGGCGCGGAGACCCAGTACTTC
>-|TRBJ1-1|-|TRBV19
CASTKTGQIEAFF
TGTGCCAGTACCAAAACGGGGCAGATCGAAGCTTTCTTT
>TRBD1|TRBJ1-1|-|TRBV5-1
CASSLVPGGAVVAEAFF
TGCGCCAGCAGCTTGGTGCCAGGGGGCGCGGTCGTGGCTGAAGCTTTCTTT
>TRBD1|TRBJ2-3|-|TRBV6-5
CATRDSLSDTQYF
TGTGCCACACGGGACAGTTTGTCGGATACGCAGTATTTT
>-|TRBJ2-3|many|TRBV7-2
CASSLGGPDTQYF
TGTGCCAGCAGCTTAGGGGGCCCAGATACGCAGTATTTT